The source of this T cell receptor (beta chain) is a study of post-analysis software for immune sequencing data. Study-wide results and caveats: With TRBV5-6, TRBV5-1 and TRBV20-1 included, 5 or 6 TRBV segments were more frequent in patients than in controls.

Presence of unique molecular identifiers characterized the TCR beta cDNA libraries. TCRdb reprocessed the PCR reads via MiXCR and lists one record per CDR3 protein. The top ten hold approximately 0.6% of the sample, which has fewer than 850,000 distinct CDR3 sequences, roughly 30% seen once. On this clonotype itself: No antigen is known for it.

V shed 10 bases and J 5 bases; nucleotides not matched to a gene: 6. The CDR3 runs 12 residues. CDR1 is ENHRY, CDR2 SYGVKD, per germline. The source is a girl aged 5-17 years with multiple sclerosis. The chain joins TRBV10-3 to TRBJ2-5; 8 nucleotides agree with TRBD2. The sequencing input was blood. CDR3 residues: CATGLALETQYF. The CDR3 DNA reads as TGTGCCACCGGACTAGCATTGGAGACCCAGTACTTC.